The present T cell receptor beta chain was sequenced within a study of cytomegalovirus exposure and HLA in healthy donors. Study-level information: An earlier analysis identified fewer than 130 million unique TCR beta sequences in about 179 million T cells. HLA-typed donors were the source of approximately 85 million unique TCRs, which an early data release held.

Trimming cost V 7 bases and J 3 bases; bases outside gene matches: 3. The germline V gene encodes CDR1 LNHDA and CDR2 SQIVND (reference sequence). This CDR3 has 13 residues. Study observations and caveats: 164 TCR beta chains were listed as cytomegalovirus-associated.

Amplification used 60 Vbeta primers and 13 Jbeta primers. Profiled with immunoSEQ multiplex PCR; TCRdb holds only in-frame clones, not every one. The data show under 150,000 clones, roughly 79% seen once. With regard to this clone: Its antigen is undetermined.

This receptor was identified in a man aged 30 to 39 in good health and CMV-seropositive. The chain has TRBV19 and TRBJ1-5, with TRBD1 identical over 7 bases. Specimen: PBMCs. CDR3 sequence (DNA): TGTGCCAGTAAAGGACAGGTCAATCAGCCCCAGCATTTT. Translation: CASKGQVNQPQHF.